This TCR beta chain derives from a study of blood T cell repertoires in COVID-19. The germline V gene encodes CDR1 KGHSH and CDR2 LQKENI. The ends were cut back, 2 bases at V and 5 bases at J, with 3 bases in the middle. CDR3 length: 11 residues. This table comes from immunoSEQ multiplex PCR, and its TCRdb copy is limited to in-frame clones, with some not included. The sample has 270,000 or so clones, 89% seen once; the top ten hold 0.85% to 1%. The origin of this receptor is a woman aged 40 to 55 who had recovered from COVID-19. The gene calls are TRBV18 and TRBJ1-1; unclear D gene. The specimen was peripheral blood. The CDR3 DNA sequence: TGTGCCAGCTCACCATTAACTGAAGCTTTCTTT. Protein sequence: CASSPLTEAFF. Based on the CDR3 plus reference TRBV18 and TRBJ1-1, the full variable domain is NAGVMQNPRHLVRRRGQEARLRCSPMKGHSHVYWYRQLPEEGLKFMVYLQKENIIDESGMPKERFSAEFPKEGPSILRIQQVVRGDSAAYFCASSPLTEAFFGQGTRLTVV.